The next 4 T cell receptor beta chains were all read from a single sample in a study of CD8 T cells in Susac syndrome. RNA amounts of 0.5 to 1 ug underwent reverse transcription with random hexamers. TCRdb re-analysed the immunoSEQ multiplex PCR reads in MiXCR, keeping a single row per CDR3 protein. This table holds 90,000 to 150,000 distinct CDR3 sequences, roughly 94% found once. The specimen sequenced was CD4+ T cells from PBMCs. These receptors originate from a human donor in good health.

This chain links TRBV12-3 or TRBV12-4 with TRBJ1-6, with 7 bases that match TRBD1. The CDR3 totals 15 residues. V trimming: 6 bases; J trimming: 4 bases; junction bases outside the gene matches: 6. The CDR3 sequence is CASSPTGQYNSPLHF. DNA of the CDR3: TGTGCCAGCAGCCCGACAGGGCAGTATAATTCACCCCTCCACTTT.

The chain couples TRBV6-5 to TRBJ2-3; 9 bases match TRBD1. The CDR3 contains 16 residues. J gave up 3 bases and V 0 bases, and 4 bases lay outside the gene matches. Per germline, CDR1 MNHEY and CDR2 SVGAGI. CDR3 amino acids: CASSYSKGQGTDTQYF. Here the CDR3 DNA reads TGTGCCAGCAGTTACTCGAAGGGACAGGGAACAGATACGCAGTATTTT.

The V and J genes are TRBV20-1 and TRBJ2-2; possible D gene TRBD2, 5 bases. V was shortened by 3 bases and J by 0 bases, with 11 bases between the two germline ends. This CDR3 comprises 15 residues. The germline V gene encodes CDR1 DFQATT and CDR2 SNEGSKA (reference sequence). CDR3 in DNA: TGCAGTGCTAGTCCGGGGTCGACGAACACCGGGGAGCTGTTTTTT. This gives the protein CSASPGSTNTGELFF.

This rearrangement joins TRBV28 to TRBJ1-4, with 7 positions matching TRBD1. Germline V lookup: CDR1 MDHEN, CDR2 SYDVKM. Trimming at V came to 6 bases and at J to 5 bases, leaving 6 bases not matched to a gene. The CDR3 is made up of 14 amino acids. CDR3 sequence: CASRTGTVNEKLFF. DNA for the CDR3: TGTGCCAGCAGGACCGGGACAGTCAATGAAAAACTGTTTTTT.